This T cell receptor (beta chain) was profiled in a study of shared clonotypes between healthy human individuals. V dropped 3 bases and J dropped 3 bases, with 17 bases sitting between them. The CDR3 totals 16 residues. CDR1 and CDR2 from the germline V gene are SNHLY and FYNNEI. CD45RO-negative CD8 cells positively selected for CCR7 made up the naive population, which excluded terminally differentiated effector memory CD45RA+ cells. For this clone: As yet, its antigen is unknown.

Whole-study results and caveats: Approximately 5.4% of naive CD4 clonotypes were common to a few donors.

Using immunoSEQ multiplex PCR, the repertoire was profiled, and TCRdb retains in-frame clones only, with some absent. The table has more than 2 million clones, just under 95% seen once. Material: naive CD8+ T cells sorted from blood. The sequence derives from a young man in good health. The chain joins TRBV2 to TRBJ1-1; D is unclear. The CDR3 nucleotides read TGTGCCAGCAGTGATTATCTAACTGAGTCGGACACTGAAGCTTTCTTT. Amino acids: CASSDYLTESDTEAFF.